The 13 T cell receptor beta chains given below trace back to one sample, sequenced in a study of shared clonotypes between healthy human individuals. Method: immunoSEQ multiplex PCR; TCRdb's copy keeps in-frame clones and lacks some. The data show 2 million to 2.5 million clones, about 94% seen once. Sequenced material: naive CD4+ T cells sorted from blood. Subset meaning: CD45RA+ positively selected. The receptors were sampled from a man aged 18 to 29 in good health.

This chain joins TRBV2 and TRBJ2-7, with 11 bases lining up with TRBD2. The CDR3 extends over 14 amino acids. Germline V lookup: CDR1 SNHLY, CDR2 FYNNEI. Losses at the gene ends were 6 bases for V and 4 bases for J; bases not matched to a gene: 5. This CDR3 reads CASRNLAGGYEQYF. CDR3 nucleotides: TGTGCCAGCAGAAACCTAGCGGGAGGATACGAGCAGTACTTC.

The chain carries TRBV18 and TRBJ1-3, with D perhaps matching TRBD1 (5 bases). The V and J ends lost 4 bases and 2 bases respectively, with 9 bases between them. This CDR3 contains 14 residues. From germline, CDR1 is KGHSH and CDR2 LQKENI. CDR3 DNA: TGTGCCAGCTCACGTCCAGGGCCTGGAAACACCATATATTTT. It codes for CASSRPGPGNTIYF.

V usage is TRBV18 and J usage is TRBJ2-7, with D possibly matching TRBD1 (6 bases). V shed 5 bases and J shed 0 bases, with 20 bases lying between them. CDR1 and CDR2 from the germline V gene are KGHSH and LQKENI. The CDR3 sequence is 17 residues long. CDR3 nucleotide sequence: TGTGCCAGCTCATTATTTGTGATACAGGGAAGCTCCTACGAGCAGTACTTC. It codes for CASSLFVIQGSSYEQYF. Supplemented by reference TRBV18 and TRBJ2-7, the full variable domain reads NAGVMQNPRHLVRRRGQEARLRCSPMKGHSHVYWYRQLPEEGLKFMVYLQKENIIDESGMPKERFSAEFPKEGPSILRIQQVVRGDSAAYFCASSLFVIQGSSYEQYFGPGTRLTVT.

The V and J genes are TRBV9 and TRBJ2-2; possibly TRBD1 for D (6 bases). The germline V and J ends were trimmed by 7 bases and 2 bases, with 12 bases remaining between them. The CDR3 loop spans 14 amino acids. Per germline, CDR1 SGDLS and CDR2 YYNGEE. The CDR3 protein is CASGWGLNTGELFF. DNA of the CDR3: TGTGCCAGCGGATGGGGGCTCAACACCGGGGAGCTGTTTTTT.

The chain has TRBV19 and TRBJ1-5; TRBD1 aligns across 7 bases. V was pared by 4 bases and J by 4 bases, with 4 bases of the junction left unmatched. The CDR3 sequence is 14 residues long. Germline V lookup: CDR1 LNHDA, CDR2 SQIVND (reference sequence). The CDR3 protein is CASSSVQGNQPQHF. DNA of the CDR3: TGTGCCAGTAGTAGCGTACAGGGGAATCAGCCCCAGCATTTT.

J is TRBJ1-6 and V is TRBV30; tentative D call: TRBD1 (6 bases). This CDR3 is 15 amino acids long. V was pared by 2 bases and J by 3 bases, with 11 bases between. Per the germline V gene, CDR1 is GTSNPN and CDR2 is SVGIG (reference sequence). DNA of the CDR3: TGTGCCTGGAGTTCACGACAGGTCTATAATTCACCCCTCCACTTT. It codes for CAWSSRQVYNSPLHF. Full variable domain (rest looked up from reference TRBV30 and TRBJ1-6): SQTIHQWPATLVQPVGSPLSLECTVEGTSNPNLYWYRQAAGRGLQLLFYSVGIGQISSEVPQNLSASRPQDRQFILSSKKLLLSDSGFYLCAWSSRQVYNSPLHFGNGTRLTVT.

The chain recombines TRBV9 with TRBJ2-2; D call uncertain. CDR3 length equals 13 residues. Deletions cut 9 bases from V and 4 bases from J, with 13 bases between. Germline V lookup: CDR1 SGDLS, CDR2 YYNGEE. The CDR3 spells CATGQTITGELFF. In DNA, the CDR3 is TGTGCCACCGGCCAGACGATCACCGGGGAGCTGTTTTTT.

The V and J genes are TRBV28 and TRBJ2-1, with a tentative D call TRBD1 (7 bases). The germline CDR1 and CDR2 sequences are MDHEN and SYDVKM. The CDR3 consists of 15 residues. The V gene lost 6 bases and the J gene lost 9 bases, with 21 bases spanning the gap. CDR3 sequence (DNA): TGTGCCAGCAGCGTTATCCCAGGGGGGATAGGTGAGCAGTTCTTC. Translating it yields CASSVIPGGIGEQFF.

The genes are TRBV7-2 and TRBJ2-7, with 12 bases that match TRBD2. The germline V gene has CDR1 SGHTA and CDR2 FQGNSA. Trimming at V came to 6 bases and at J to 5 bases, leaving 14 bases not matched to a gene. This CDR3 region has 17 residues. The CDR3 DNA sequence: TGTGCCAGCAGTCCCTTGCCGGGACTAGCGGGTGTGAACGAGCAGTACTTC. Translated: CASSPLPGLAGVNEQYF.

CDR3 bases: TGCGCCAGCAGCCAGGACGGGACTAGCGGGTCTTACAATGAGCAGTTCTTC. Translation gives CASSQDGTSGSYNEQFF. The J gene is TRBJ2-1, the V gene TRBV4-1, with 12 positions matching TRBD2. Per the germline V gene, CDR1 is MGHRA and CDR2 is YSYEKL. The CDR3 contains 17 residues. Unmatched junction bases numbered 7, after V lost 3 bases and J lost 4 bases.

The CDR3 coding sequence is TGCAGCGCAAGGCCGGGACAGGGGGCAGAGACCCAGTACTTC. Its protein is CSARPGQGAETQYF. V usage is TRBV29-1 and J usage is TRBJ2-5, with 12 bases aligning to TRBD1. J was trimmed by 4 bases and V by 7 bases; bases with no gene match: 7. This CDR3 region has 14 residues. Germline V gene sequence: CDR1 SQVTM, CDR2 ANQGSEA.

The table lists this clone with a count of one. V gene TRBV4-3 combines with J gene TRBJ2-7; D uncertain. This CDR3 is built from 15 residues. Trimming shortened V by 0 bases and J by 3 bases, and 12 bases separated the two germline ends. From germline, CDR1 is LGHNA and CDR2 YSLEER. The CDR3 here is CASSQDVSAFYEQYF. In DNA, the CDR3 is TGCGCCAGCAGCCAAGATGTCAGCGCCTTCTACGAGCAGTACTTC.

This clone came up once. The chain couples TRBV15 to TRBJ1-2, with 10 bases matching TRBD1. Germline V gene sequence: CDR1 LNHNV, CDR2 YYDKDF (reference sequence). J gave up 6 bases and V 1 base, and 11 bases lay outside the gene matches. The CDR3 totals 17 residues. As DNA, the CDR3 is TGTGCCACCAGCAGAGGGGAAAAGGCCGGGACAGGGGATGGCTACACCTTC. Encoded protein: CATSRGEKAGTGDGYTF.